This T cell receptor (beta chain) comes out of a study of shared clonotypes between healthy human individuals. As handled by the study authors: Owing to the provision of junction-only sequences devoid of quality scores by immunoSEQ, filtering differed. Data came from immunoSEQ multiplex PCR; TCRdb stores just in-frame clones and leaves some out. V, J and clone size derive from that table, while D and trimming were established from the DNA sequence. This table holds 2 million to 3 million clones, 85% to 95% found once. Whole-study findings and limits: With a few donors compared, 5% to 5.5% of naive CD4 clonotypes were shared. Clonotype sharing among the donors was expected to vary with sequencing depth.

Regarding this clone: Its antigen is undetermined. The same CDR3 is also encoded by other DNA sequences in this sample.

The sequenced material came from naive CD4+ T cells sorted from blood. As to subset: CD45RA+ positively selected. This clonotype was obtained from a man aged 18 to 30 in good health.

The CDR3 nucleotides read TGTGCCAGCAGTGAGCAGGGGGCGGACTATGGCTACACCTTC. Translated, it gives CASSEQGADYGYTF. This sequence joins TRBV2 and TRBJ1-2, with 8 positions matching TRBD1. Per germline, CDR1 SNHLY and CDR2 FYNNEI. This CDR3 spans 14 amino acids. With V trimmed by 3 bases and J by 3 bases, 3 bases remained unmatched. Supplemented by reference TRBV2 and TRBJ1-2, the full variable domain reads EPEVTQTPSHQVTQMGQEVILRCVPISNHLYFYWYRQILGQKVEFLVSFYNNEISEKSEIFDDQFSVERPDGSNFTLKIRSTKLEDSAMYFCASSEQGADYGYTFGSGTRLTVV.